A selection of T cell receptor beta chains follows, all from one sample in a study of Ad26.COV2.S vaccination and SARS-CoV-2 variants. Assay used: immunoSEQ multiplex PCR; TCRdb lists only in-frame clones, some missing. The top ten clones hold under 2% of a sample with about 460,000 clones, roughly nine tenths of them seen once. The source material was peripheral blood, sampled in a trial of Ad26.COV2.S vaccine versus placebo. The receptors here all came from a person between 18 and 65 years old who received the Ad26.COV2.S COVID-19 vaccine or a placebo. CDR3s include the opening cysteine and the closing phenylalanine or tryptophan. A D gene is named only where the DNA matches it firmly. Where a row states a size, it is once, few, many or the class of an expanded clone; other rows omit it.

clone_size j_call d_call v_call cdr3_nt cdr3_aa
- TRBJ1-3 - TRBV2 TGTGCCAGCATCGAGGGGCGGAACTCTGGAAACACCATATATTTT CASIEGRNSGNTIYF
- TRBJ1-2 - TRBV27 TGTGCCAGCAGGGCCGGTGGGTTTGAGGGCTACACCTTC CASRAGGFEGYTF
- TRBJ1-1 - TRBV11-3 TGTGCCAGCAGCCCAAGGGGGAACACTGAAGCTTTCTTT CASSPRGNTEAFF
- TRBJ2-1 TRBD2 TRBV9 TGTGCCAGCAGCGTAGCTACGGGGGGTTACAATGAGCAGTTCTTC CASSVATGGYNEQFF
- TRBJ2-5 - TRBV6-5 TGTGCCAGCATACGGGGGGCCCGAGAAGAGACCCAGTACTTC CASIRGAREETQYF
- TRBJ2-4 TRBD1 TRBV6-5 TGTGCCAGCAGTTCCCCGACAGGGGGGTTAAACATTCAGTACTTC CASSSPTGGLNIQYF
many TRBJ1-6 TRBD1 TRBV10-3 TGTGCCATCAGCGGGACAGCCAATTCACCCCTCCACTTT CAISGTANSPLHF
- TRBJ2-7 - TRBV24-1 TGTGCCACCAGTGAGGGAGGCTACGAGCAGTACTTC CATSEGGYEQYF
- TRBJ1-4 - TRBV7-2 TGTGCCAGCAGCTTAGGGCAGACTAATGAAAAACTGTTTTTT CASSLGQTNEKLFF
- TRBJ1-3 - TRBV28 TGTGCCAGCAGTCGACACCTTACTGGAAACACCATATATTTT CASSRHLTGNTIYF
- TRBJ1-2 - TRBV19 TGTGCCAGTAGTAACCGGCACCCGGGGGATGGCTACACCTTC CASSNRHPGDGYTF
- TRBJ2-7 TRBD2 TRBV27 TGTGCCAGCAGTTCCCGACTAGCGGGAGTCTTCGAGCAGTACTTC CASSSRLAGVFEQYF
- TRBJ2-3 - TRBV24-1 TGTGCCACCAGTGAGCTCACAGGAGGGGGTACGCAGTATTTT CATSELTGGGTQYF
- TRBJ2-5 - TRBV7-9 TGTGCCAGCAGCGTAGCGGCGCTTAGTCAAGAGACCCAGTACTTC CASSVAALSQETQYF
- TRBJ2-1 TRBD1 TRBV6-5 TGTGCCAGCAGTACCCCGAGACAGGGGGGGCGAGGTCCGTTCTTC CASSTPRQGGRGPFF
- TRBJ2-2 - TRBV7-3 TGTGCCAGCAGCTCGGGACAATCCGGGGAGCTGTTTTTT CASSSGQSGELFF
- TRBJ1-2 TRBD1 TRBV19 TGTGCCAGTAGTGGAGACAGGGGGCACTTTGGCTACACCTTC CASSGDRGHFGYTF
- TRBJ1-3 - TRBV3-1/TRBV3-2 TGTGCCAGCAGCTCCCGAGAGGCTGGAAACACCATATATTTT CASSSREAGNTIYF
- TRBJ2-5 TRBD2 TRBV7-9 TGTGCCAGCAGCCGCGGGGGGCGGCAAGAGACCCAGTACTTC CASSRGGRQETQYF
once TRBJ2-2 TRBD2 TRBV27 TGTGCCAACCCCGGCCTAGGGACTAGCACCGGGGAGCTGTTTTTT CANPGLGTSTGELFF
few TRBJ1-2 - TRBV4-2 TGTGCCAGCAGCCAAGGCAGGGATTATGGCTACACCTTC CASSQGRDYGYTF
- TRBJ2-5 - TRBV5-1 TGCGCCAGCAGCTTTTCAACAGGGGCGGGGCGAGAGACCCAGTACTTC CASSFSTGAGRETQYF
- TRBJ1-4 - TRBV19 TGTGCCAGCCTCAATTCCGTAAATGAAAAACTGTTTTTT CASLNSVNEKLFF
- TRBJ2-3 - TRBV12-3/TRBV12-4 TGTGCCAGCAGTTTCCTCGATACGCAGTATTTT CASSFLDTQYF
- TRBJ1-5 TRBD1 TRBV5-8 TGTGCCAGCAGCGGGACAGGGATTCAGCCCCAGCATTTT CASSGTGIQPQHF
- TRBJ2-4 - TRBV19 TGTGCCAGTAGTATATTTGCGGGGGCGACCAAAAACATTCAGTACTTC CASSIFAGATKNIQYF